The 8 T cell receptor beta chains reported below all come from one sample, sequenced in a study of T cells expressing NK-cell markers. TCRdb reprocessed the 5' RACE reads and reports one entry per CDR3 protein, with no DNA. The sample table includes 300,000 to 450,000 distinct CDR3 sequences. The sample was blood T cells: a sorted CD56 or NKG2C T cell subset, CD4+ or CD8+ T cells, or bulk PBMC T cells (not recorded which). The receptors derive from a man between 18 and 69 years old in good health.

CDR3: CASSFLRVGNTEAFF. The rearrangement uses TRBV27 and TRBJ1-1; the TRBD1 assignment by TCRdb is unverifiable without DNA. Germline lookup yields CDR1 MNHEY and CDR2 SMNVEV (reference sequence). The CDR3 loop spans 15 amino acids.

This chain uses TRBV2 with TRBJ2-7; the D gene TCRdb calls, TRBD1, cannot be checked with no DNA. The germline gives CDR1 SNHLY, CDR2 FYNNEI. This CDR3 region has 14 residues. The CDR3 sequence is CASSKRDRDYEQYF.

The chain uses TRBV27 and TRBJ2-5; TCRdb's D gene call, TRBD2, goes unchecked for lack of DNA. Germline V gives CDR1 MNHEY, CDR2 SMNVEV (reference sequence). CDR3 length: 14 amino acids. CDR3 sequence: CASSRSGQRETQYF.

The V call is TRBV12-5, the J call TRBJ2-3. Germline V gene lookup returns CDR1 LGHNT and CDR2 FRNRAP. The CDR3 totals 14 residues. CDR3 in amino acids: CASGLRSGSDTQYF.

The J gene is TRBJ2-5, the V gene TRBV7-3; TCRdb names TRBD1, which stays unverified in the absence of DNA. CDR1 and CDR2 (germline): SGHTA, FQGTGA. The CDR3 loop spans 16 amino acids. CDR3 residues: CASSLTGQGSPVTQYF.

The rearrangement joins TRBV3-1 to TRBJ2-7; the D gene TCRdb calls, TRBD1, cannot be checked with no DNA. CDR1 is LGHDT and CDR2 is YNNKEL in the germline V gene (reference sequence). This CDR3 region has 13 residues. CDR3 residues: CASSDWDRDEQYF.

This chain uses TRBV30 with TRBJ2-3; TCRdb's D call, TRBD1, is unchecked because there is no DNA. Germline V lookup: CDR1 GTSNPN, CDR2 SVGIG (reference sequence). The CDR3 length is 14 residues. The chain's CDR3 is CAWSVGQGADTQYF.

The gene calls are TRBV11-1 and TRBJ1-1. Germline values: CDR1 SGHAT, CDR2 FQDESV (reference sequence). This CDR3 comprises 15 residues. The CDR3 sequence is CASSNTGGENTEAFF.